The 30 T cell receptor beta chains listed next were all sequenced from one sample in a study of blood T cell repertoires in COVID-19. The data were produced by immunoSEQ multiplex PCR, yet TCRdb's version contains in-frame clones alone and is incomplete. The table has 250,000 to 350,000 clones, roughly 90% seen once; the top ten hold around an eighth. The sequencing sample was made of peripheral blood. Receptors were obtained from a woman aged 55-75 years with acute or convalescent COVID-19.

V gene TRBV6-6 combines with J gene TRBJ2-7, with 10 nucleotides matching TRBD2. The V and J ends lost 4 bases and 0 bases, in that order; junction bases with no gene match: 3. Germline CDR1 MNHNY, CDR2 SVGAGI (reference sequence). The CDR3 spans 15 residues. The CDR3 reads CASSWTSGLSYEQYF. In DNA form, the CDR3 reads TGTGCCAGCAGTTGGACTAGCGGCCTCTCCTACGAGCAGTACTTC.

The chain links TRBV6-2 or TRBV6-3 to TRBJ2-5; 8 positions agree with TRBD1. The germline gives CDR1 MNHEY, CDR2 SVGEGT. The CDR3 runs 17 residues. The V and J ends lost 6 bases and 0 bases, in that order; junction bases with no gene match: 12. CDR3 bases: TGTGCCAGCAGCAGATCTTTGGACAGGGCCAACCAAGAGACCCAGTACTTC. Its translation is CASSRSLDRANQETQYF.

V gene TRBV5-6 combines with J gene TRBJ1-2; the match to TRBD1 covers 10 bases. In germline, CDR1 is SGHDT, CDR2 YYEEEE. V trimming: 4 bases; J trimming: 4 bases; junction bases outside the gene matches: 7. The CDR3 is made up of 15 amino acids. CDR3 in amino acids: CASSPRQGAGYGYTF. In nucleotides, the CDR3 is TGTGCCAGCAGCCCCAGACAGGGGGCAGGCTATGGCTACACCTTC. Complete variable domain (other parts from reference TRBV5-6 and TRBJ1-2): DAGVTQSPTHLIKTRGQQVTLRCSPKSGHDTVSWYQQALGQGPQFIFQYYEEEERQRGNFPDRFSGHQFPNYSSELNVNALLLGDSALYLCASSPRQGAGYGYTFGSGTRLTVV.

Only one count was recorded for this clone. The J gene is TRBJ1-5, the V gene TRBV10-3, with 9 bases aligning to TRBD1. The germline gives CDR1 ENHRY, CDR2 SYGVKD. The J segment lost 7 bases and the V segment lost 11 bases, leaving 9 bases of the junction unmatched. The CDR3 runs to 13 residues. The CDR3 is CAVQQGAGQPQHF. DNA of the CDR3: TGTGCCGTCCAACAGGGGGCGGGACAGCCCCAGCATTTT.

The genes are TRBV3-1 (or the pseudogene TRBV3-2) and TRBJ2-1, with D tentatively TRBD1 (6 bases). Between the trimmed V and J ends, which lost 7 bases and 9 bases, there was a span of 16 bases. The length of the CDR3 is 13 residues. Germline CDR1 is LGHDT and CDR2 is YNNKEL (reference sequence). The CDR3 nucleotides are TGTGCCAGCACCCCCAGCCGCAGGGGTGAGCAGTTCTTC. Its protein product is CASTPSRRGEQFF.

The rearrangement joins TRBV5-1 to TRBJ1-3; 10 nucleotides agree with TRBD1. Per the germline V gene, CDR1 is SGHRS and CDR2 is YFSETQ. With V trimmed by 2 bases and J by 2 bases, 4 bases remained unmatched. The CDR3 totals 16 residues. CDR3 DNA: TGCGCCAGCAGCTTTGGGACAGGGGAACCTGGAAACACCATATATTTT. Residues: CASSFGTGEPGNTIYF.

This sequence joins TRBV3-1 (or the pseudogene TRBV3-2) and TRBJ2-1; 7 bases are a match to TRBD2. The CDR3 is 15 residues long. The V gene's germline CDR1 is LGHDT and CDR2 YNNKEL (reference sequence). The trim removed 1 base at V and 2 bases at J, leaving 2 bases unmatched. The CDR3 reads CASSQAAGTYNEQFF. The CDR3 DNA sequence: TGTGCCAGCAGCCAAGCAGCGGGGACCTACAATGAGCAGTTCTTC.

This clone was counted once. The rearrangement uses TRBV5-4 and TRBJ1-1; 9 bases are shared with TRBD1. This CDR3 is 16 amino acids long. Unmatched junction bases numbered 8, after V lost 1 base and J lost 4 bases. CDR1 and CDR2 (germline): SGHNT, YYREEE (reference sequence). The CDR3 DNA follows: TGTGCCAGCAGCTTGACAGGGGGCAGGGGAGGCACTGAAGCTTTCTTT. Encoded protein: CASSLTGGRGGTEAFF.

The V and J genes are TRBV7-2 and TRBJ1-2; TRBD1 aligns across 8 bases. Germline CDR1 and CDR2: SGHTA and FQGNSA. Unmatched junction bases numbered 11, after V lost 5 bases and J lost 6 bases. The CDR3 is 15 amino acids. Here the CDR3 reads CASSPRTGNTHGYTF. In nucleotides, the CDR3 is TGTGCCAGCAGCCCCCGGACAGGGAACACCCATGGCTACACCTTC.

This clone was observed once. The chain employs TRBV7-3 and TRBJ1-1; 8 positions match TRBD1. Trimming at V came to 6 bases and at J to 4 bases, leaving 10 bases not matched to a gene. From germline, CDR1 is SGHTA and CDR2 FQGTGA. The CDR3 has 15 amino acids. Here the CDR3 reads CASSIQGDLRTEAFF. The CDR3 coding sequence is TGTGCCAGCAGTATACAGGGGGATCTGCGCACTGAAGCTTTCTTT.

The chain employs TRBV4-2 and TRBJ1-2, with 7 nucleotides matching TRBD1. In germline, CDR1 is LGHNA, CDR2 YNFKEQ. CDR3 length equals 15 residues. V lost 4 bases, J lost 1 base, and 6 bases stayed unmatched. This chain's CDR3 is CASSPGTDLNYGYTF. CDR3 bases: TGTGCCAGCAGCCCAGGGACAGACCTTAACTATGGCTACACCTTC.

The chain joins TRBV6-4 to TRBJ1-6; tentatively, D is TRBD1 (6 bases). The CDR3 totals 15 residues. V shed 5 bases and J shed 6 bases, with 14 bases lying between them. CDR1 and CDR2 from the germline V gene are MRHNA and SNTAGT. The CDR3 here is CASSQEQGSNSPLHF. The CDR3 DNA follows: TGTGCCAGCAGTCAAGAACAGGGCAGTAATTCACCCCTCCACTTT.

The rearrangement joins TRBV4-3 to TRBJ2-2, with 12 nucleotides matching TRBD2. Per germline, CDR1 LGHNA and CDR2 YSLEER. The V segment lost 4 bases and the J segment 5 bases; nucleotides outside the gene matches: 11. This CDR3 region has 18 residues. CDR3 coding DNA: TGCGCCAGCAGCCTCGCGGGCCTAGCGGGGGGGCCGACCGGGGAGCTGTTTTTT. It specifies CASSLAGLAGGPTGELFF.

In this sample, this clone turned up once. The CDR3 loop is CASSVGPSVNTEAFF. DNA of the CDR3: TGTGCCAGCAGCGTAGGCCCCAGTGTAAACACTGAAGCTTTCTTT. The chain is built from TRBV9 and TRBJ1-1; D unclear. CDR3 length: 15 residues. V was clipped by 0 bases and J by 2 bases, with 11 bases between them. Per the germline V gene, CDR1 is SGDLS and CDR2 is YYNGEE.

This clone turned up a few times. V gene TRBV27 combines with J gene TRBJ1-6; TRBD1 agrees at 8 bases. This CDR3 is 16 amino acids long. Trimming cost V 1 base and J 6 bases; bases outside gene matches: 5. Germline values: CDR1 MNHEY, CDR2 SMNVEV (reference sequence). CDR3 nucleotides: TGTGCCAGCAGTTTATTGGCAGGGGGCAGTAATTCACCCCTCCACTTT. It encodes CASSLLAGGSNSPLHF.

This chain links TRBV19 with TRBJ2-5, with 9 bases fitting TRBD1. The ends lost 6 bases at V and 2 bases at J; junction bases unmatched: 16. Per the germline V gene, CDR1 is LNHDA and CDR2 is SQIVND (reference sequence). This CDR3 region has 18 residues. CDR3 sequence reads: CASRPLQGTGSVQETQYF. In DNA form, the CDR3 reads TGTGCCAGTAGGCCCCTCCAAGGGACAGGGTCCGTTCAAGAGACCCAGTACTTC.

V is TRBV28 and J is TRBJ1-3; 7 positions agree with TRBD1. The CDR3 length is 15 residues. Per the germline V gene, CDR1 is MDHEN and CDR2 is SYDVKM. J gave up 0 bases and V 6 bases, and 5 bases lay outside the gene matches. This CDR3 is CASSLTGYSGNTIYF. DNA for the CDR3: TGTGCCAGCAGCTTGACAGGGTACTCTGGAAACACCATATATTTT.

The chain is built from TRBV19 and TRBJ1-1, with a possible D match to TRBD1 (5 bases). The length of the CDR3 is 13 residues. Germline V CDR1 and CDR2: LNHDA, SQIVND (reference sequence). The V and J ends lost 7 bases and 4 bases respectively, with 13 bases between them. This CDR3 is CASNQGGFTEAFF. CDR3 DNA: TGTGCCAGTAACCAGGGAGGTTTCACTGAAGCTTTCTTT.

The V and J genes are TRBV4-3 and TRBJ1-1; TRBD1 matches at 8 bases. Germline lookup yields CDR1 LGHNA and CDR2 YSLEER. The CDR3 runs to 18 residues. V shed 0 bases and J 1 base; nucleotides not matched to a gene: 10. CDR3 protein: CASSQESPGGAGNTEAFF. The CDR3 DNA reads as TGCGCCAGCAGCCAAGAATCTCCAGGGGGCGCTGGGAACACTGAAGCTTTCTTT.

The CDR3 is CASSTGQGGTYEQYF. As DNA, the CDR3 is TGTGCCAGTAGTACAGGACAGGGGGGCACCTACGAGCAGTACTTC. The genes are TRBV19 and TRBJ2-7; 10 nucleotides line up with TRBD1. V shed 4 bases and J 2 bases; nucleotides not matched to a gene: 5. Germline V gene data show CDR1 as LNHDA and CDR2 as SQIVND (reference sequence). The CDR3 runs to 15 residues.

The chain employs TRBV4-1 and TRBJ2-1, with 12 bases lining up with TRBD2. After removal of 3 bases from V and 8 bases from J, the junction contained 8 bases not matched to a gene. In germline, CDR1 is MGHRA, CDR2 YSYEKL. CDR3 length: 16 amino acids. As DNA, the CDR3 is TGCGCCAGCAGCCATGAAACTAGCGGGGGGTTGGATGAGCAGTTCTTC. It translates to CASSHETSGGLDEQFF.

CDR3: CASLPGQRYEQFF. The DNA for the CDR3 is TGTGCCAGCCTACCGGGACAGAGATACGAGCAGTTCTTC. The V gene is TRBV6-6, the J gene TRBJ2-1, with 7 bases matching TRBD1. With 8 bases clipped from V and 10 bases from J, the junction kept 11 bases outside the gene matches. Germline lookup yields CDR1 MNHNY and CDR2 SVGAGI (reference sequence). The CDR3 covers 13 residues.

This chain uses TRBV19 with TRBJ2-2; D is ambiguous. CDR1 and CDR2 from the germline V gene are LNHDA and SQIVND (reference sequence). The CDR3 totals 17 residues. V gave up 3 bases and J gave up 5 bases, with 19 bases separating them. The DNA of the CDR3 is TGTGCCAGTAGTATGGCGGAGAAGCGTCGGAAGACCGGGGAGCTGTTTTTT. It translates to CASSMAEKRRKTGELFF.

This clone appeared once. The rearrangement uses TRBV3-1 (or the pseudogene TRBV3-2) and TRBJ2-1; D might be TRBD2 (6 bases). In germline, CDR1 is LGHDT, CDR2 YNNKEL (reference sequence). The CDR3 totals 15 residues. V lost 6 bases and J 4 bases, leaving 16 bases between the germline ends. As DNA, the CDR3 is TGTGCCAGCAGTAGGACTAATTCGGGGTACAATGAGCAGTTCTTC. Protein: CASSRTNSGYNEQFF.

This chain connects TRBV4-2 to TRBJ2-7; the D gene is possibly TRBD1 (5 bases). Germline CDR1 LGHNA, CDR2 YNFKEQ. The CDR3 runs to 15 residues. V was trimmed by 4 bases and J by 2 bases, leaving 15 bases between them. The CDR3 bases are TGTGCCAGCAGCCTCCGGAGTCCGGACACCTACGAGCAGTACTTC. Protein product: CASSLRSPDTYEQYF.

The rearrangement uses TRBV10-3 and TRBJ1-5, with a weak D call TRBD1 (6 bases). Between the trimmed V and J ends, which lost 4 bases and 4 bases, there was a span of 11 bases. Germline loops: CDR1 ENHRY, CDR2 SYGVKD. This CDR3 is 14 amino acids long. The CDR3 DNA reads TGTGCCATCAGTGGGGCAGGGGTAAATCAGCCCCAGCATTTT. This translates into CAISGAGVNQPQHF.

The V call is TRBV19, the J call TRBJ2-5; 8 positions match TRBD2. The V segment lost 5 bases and the J segment 4 bases; nucleotides outside the gene matches: 15. This CDR3 region has 17 residues. Germline assignment: CDR1 LNHDA and CDR2 SQIVND (reference sequence). CDR3 amino acids: CASSPPAGTSRRETQYF. The CDR3 DNA is TGTGCCAGTAGTCCCCCCGCCGGGACTAGTCGGAGAGAGACCCAGTACTTC.

The chain couples TRBV5-1 to TRBJ2-1; no clear D gene. The CDR3 runs 12 residues. The V gene lost 2 bases and the J gene lost 6 bases, with 6 bases spanning the gap. The germline gives CDR1 SGHRS, CDR2 YFSETQ. The CDR3 loop is CASSFPGNEQFF. The DNA of the CDR3 is TGCGCCAGCAGCTTTCCAGGCAATGAGCAGTTCTTC.

The V and J genes are TRBV5-4 and TRBJ2-5; possible D gene TRBD1, 6 bases. Germline values: CDR1 SGHNT, CDR2 YYREEE (reference sequence). This CDR3 region has 13 residues. Trimming pared 4 bases from V and 4 bases from J, leaving 11 bases between. CDR3: CASSLQGIETQYF. The CDR3 nucleotides are TGTGCCAGCAGCCTCCAGGGGATAGAGACCCAGTACTTC. Based on the CDR3 plus reference TRBV5-4 and TRBJ2-5, the full variable domain is ETGVTQSPTHLIKTRGQQVTLRCSSQSGHNTVSWYQQALGQGPQFIFQYYREEENGRGNFPPRFSGLQFPNYSSELNVNALELDDSALYLCASSLQGIETQYFGPGTRLLVL.

The rearrangement uses TRBV14 and TRBJ2-2, with a weak D call TRBD1 (6 bases). The CDR3 is 14 amino acids. V was clipped by 4 bases and J by 6 bases, with 12 bases between them. Germline assignment: CDR1 SGHDN and CDR2 FVKESK. In DNA, the CDR3 is TGTGCCAGCAGCCGCTTACAGGGTGCCGGGGAGCTGTTTTTT. Encoded protein: CASSRLQGAGELFF.